This T cell receptor (beta chain) was recovered during a study of T cells in Graves' hyperthyroidism and ophthalmopathy. This clonotype was seen more than once but under ten times. The antigen is undetermined. Among ophthalmopathy patients, the Clinical Activity Score reached at least 3, the NOSPECS grade reached at least 4, and duration remained under 3 months. Uncontrolled infection, other autoimmune disease, pregnancy or lactation disqualified patients from enrolment. Fresh 10 ml peripheral blood yielded PBMCs. The CDR3 spans 13 residues. V was pared by 4 bases and J by 6 bases, with 11 bases between. Looked up from germline, CDR1 is LNHDA and CDR2 is SQIVND (reference sequence). TCR beta CDR3 sequences were amplified from RNA transcripts. Primed by the HTBI set, a first-round RT-PCR was run on the TCR CDR3. TCRdb processed the multiplex PCR reads anew with MiXCR; each CDR3 protein has one entry. Here the sample spans a few hundred thousand distinct CDR3 sequences, about 18% being singletons.

Study-wide results and limits: Most expanded thyroid clonotypes above 0.001 recurred in blood.

The source material was blood. The chain employs TRBV19 and TRBJ2-3, with D maybe TRBD2 (6 bases). This clonotype was obtained from a man between 18 and 29 years old with Graves' ophthalmopathy. CDR3 sequence reads: CASSTTRGDTQYF. CDR3 bases: TGTGCCAGTAGTACGACTAGGGGCGATACGCAGTATTTT.